These 25 T cell receptor beta chains were all obtained from the same sample, sequenced in a study of cytomegalovirus exposure and HLA in healthy donors. In the PCR, 60 Vbeta and 13 Jbeta primers were used. The repertoire was sequenced with immunoSEQ multiplex PCR; TCRdb's copy has only in-frame clones and lacks some. This table has roughly 250,000 clones, 75% to 85% appearing once. The sequencing sample was made of PBMCs. The source is a girl aged 2 to 10 in good health and CMV-seronegative.

V usage is TRBV7-8 and J usage is TRBJ1-2; 7 nucleotides align to TRBD1. V gave up 6 bases and J gave up 8 bases; unmatched junction bases: 12. The CDR3 extends over 14 amino acids. Germline V gene lookup returns CDR1 SGHVS and CDR2 FQNEAQ. Here the CDR3 reads CASRKTRTGFGYTF. The CDR3 region has the DNA TGTGCCAGCAGAAAGACCCGGACAGGTTTCGGCTACACCTTC.

In its sample, this clone was seen a few times. This chain connects TRBV15 to TRBJ2-3; 9 positions agree with TRBD1. The CDR3 runs 16 residues. V trimming: 3 bases; J trimming: 6 bases; junction bases outside the gene matches: 10. Germline lookup yields CDR1 LNHNV and CDR2 YYDKDF (reference sequence). The CDR3: CATSSKTGQGGDTQYF. In DNA, the CDR3 is TGTGCCACCAGCAGTAAAACGGGACAGGGTGGCGATACGCAGTATTTT.

Remarks on this clone: At one end, the junction sequence differs from germline, possibly due to a read error. The genes are TRBV18 and TRBJ2-7; 13 bases map to TRBD2. The CDR3 has 13 residues. Germline CDR1 is KGHSH and CDR2 is LQKENI. CDR3 DNA sequence: TGTGCCAGTTCACTAGCGGGGGGGCGCGAGCAGTACTTC. Translated, it gives CASSLAGGREQYF.

This chain joins TRBV6-5 and TRBJ2-6; no firm D call. V gave up 4 bases and J gave up 0 bases, with 7 bases separating them. This CDR3 comprises 15 residues. Germline CDR1 reads MNHEY; CDR2 reads SVGAGI. In nucleotides, the CDR3 is TGTGCCAGCAGTTCTTATTTCTCTGGGGCCAACGTCCTGACTTTC. Translation gives CASSSYFSGANVLTF.

This chain uses TRBV7-3 with TRBJ2-3; 7 nucleotides line up with TRBD1. The V segment lost 5 bases and the J segment 2 bases; nucleotides outside the gene matches: 7. The length of the CDR3 is 15 residues. Germline values: CDR1 SGHTA, CDR2 FQGTGA. In nucleotides, the CDR3 is TGTGCCAGCAGCCGGGGACAGAGCGTCACAGATACGCAGTATTTT. This sequence encodes CASSRGQSVTDTQYF. Complete variable domain (other parts from reference TRBV7-3 and TRBJ2-3): GAGVSQTPSNKVTEKGKYVELRCDPISGHTALYWYRQSLGQGPEFLIYFQGTGAADDSGLPNDRFFAVRPEGSVSTLKIQRTERGDSAVYLCASSRGQSVTDTQYFGPGTRLTVL.

J is TRBJ2-1 and V is TRBV5-1; 8 bases match TRBD1. Trimming removed 1 base from V and 4 bases from J; junction bases left unmatched: 4. The CDR3 totals 15 residues. Per the germline V gene, CDR1 is SGHRS and CDR2 is YFSETQ. CDR3 coding DNA: TGCGCCAGCAGCTTGTACAGGGGGTGGTACAATGAGCAGTTCTTC. It codes for CASSLYRGWYNEQFF.

The CDR3 here is CASSELTPQSDQPQHF. For the CDR3, the DNA is TGCGCCAGCAGTGAACTGACACCGCAGTCGGATCAGCCCCAGCATTTT. The chain employs TRBV10-2 and TRBJ1-5, with D unresolved. With 3 bases removed from V and 5 bases from J, the gap between germline ends came to 17 bases. Germline V gene sequence: CDR1 WSHSY, CDR2 SAAADI. There are 16 residues in the CDR3.

The chain couples TRBV10-2 to TRBJ2-7; 9 bases line up with TRBD1. Unmatched junction bases numbered 4, after V lost 3 bases and J lost 1 base. The CDR3 spans 15 residues. CDR1 and CDR2 from the germline V gene are WSHSY and SAAADI. CDR3 sequence: CASSDAGTGSYEQYF. The CDR3 DNA sequence: TGCGCCAGCAGTGACGCTGGGACAGGGTCCTACGAGCAGTACTTC.

The V call is TRBV2, the J call TRBJ2-3; maybe TRBD1 (6 bases). V lost 4 bases to trimming and J lost 6 bases, with 11 bases between them. The CDR3 has 13 amino acids. Germline CDR1 is SNHLY and CDR2 is FYNNEI. The CDR3 here is CASSATGTDTQYF. The CDR3 coding sequence is TGTGCCAGCAGTGCCACAGGGACCGATACGCAGTATTTT. Filled out from reference TRBV2 and TRBJ2-3, the complete variable domain reads EPEVTQTPSHQVTQMGQEVILRCVPISNHLYFYWYRQILGQKVEFLVSFYNNEISEKSEIFDDQFSVERPDGSNFTLKIRSTKLEDSAMYFCASSATGTDTQYFGPGTRLTVL.

This clone appeared a single time. The chain joins TRBV12-5 to TRBJ2-7, with 10 bases lining up with TRBD1. This CDR3 is built from 14 residues. Trimming cost V 5 bases and J 3 bases; bases outside gene matches: 4. Per the germline V gene, CDR1 is LGHNT and CDR2 is FRNRAP. As DNA, the CDR3 is TGTGCTAGTGGTGGGGACAGGGGAGGCTACGAGCAGTACTTC. It yields the protein CASGGDRGGYEQYF.

The chain couples TRBV27 to TRBJ2-1; no clear D. The CDR3 length is 13 residues. The germline V gene encodes CDR1 MNHEY and CDR2 SMNVEV (reference sequence). Trimming left V 1 base short and J 8 bases short, with 9 bases between. The CDR3 nucleotides are TGTGCCAGCAGTTTATATAAAATTCATGAGCAGTTCTTC. Translation: CASSLYKIHEQFF.

V gene TRBV28 combines with J gene TRBJ2-3, with D possibly matching TRBD2 (6 bases). Germline CDR1 MDHEN, CDR2 SYDVKM. Trimming took off 7 bases at V and 3 bases at J, with 20 bases between the two ends. This CDR3 is 16 amino acids long. The CDR3 DNA sequence: TGTGCCAGCACCGCTAGTTTCGGGAGTCGGACAGATACGCAGTATTTT. Translated, it gives CASTASFGSRTDTQYF.

The chain is built from TRBV11-2 and TRBJ1-4, with D unresolved. The CDR3 is 15 residues long. The V and J ends lost 1 base and 7 bases respectively, with 13 bases between them. Germline values: CDR1 SGHAT, CDR2 FQNNGV. The CDR3: CASSLGGTAGEKLFF. CDR3 coding DNA: TGTGCCAGCAGCTTAGGCGGTACGGCCGGTGAAAAACTGTTTTTT.

Only a few counts were recorded for this clone. The V gene is TRBV27, the J gene TRBJ1-5, with D possibly being TRBD1 (5 bases). This CDR3 has 16 amino acids. V lost 10 bases and J lost 0, with 19 bases in between. CDR1 is MNHEY, CDR2 SMNVEV, per germline (reference sequence). In nucleotides, the CDR3 is TGTGCCACCTCCTCTCAGGGTCTATATAGCAATCAGCCCCAGCATTTT. Residues: CATSSQGLYSNQPQHF.

The V and J genes are TRBV5-4 and TRBJ2-2, with D perhaps matching TRBD2 (7 bases). Trimming took off 0 bases at V and 5 bases at J, with 11 bases between the two ends. The CDR3 covers 15 residues. CDR1 is SGHNT, CDR2 YYREEE, per germline (reference sequence). The CDR3 loop is CASSLVGGGTGELFF. CDR3 coding DNA: TGTGCCAGCAGCTTGGTGGGAGGGGGGACCGGGGAGCTGTTTTTT.

V usage is TRBV2 and J usage is TRBJ1-1; unclear D gene. The CDR3 is 13 amino acids. Germline V gene data show CDR1 as SNHLY and CDR2 as FYNNEI. Trimming pared 6 bases from V and 7 bases from J, leaving 15 bases between. CDR3 in DNA: TGTGCCAGCAGCCCCAGGACCGGACTTGAAGCTTTCTTT. The encoded protein is CASSPRTGLEAFF. The whole variable domain, remainder taken from reference TRBV2 and TRBJ1-1, is EPEVTQTPSHQVTQMGQEVILRCVPISNHLYFYWYRQILGQKVEFLVSFYNNEISEKSEIFDDQFSVERPDGSNFTLKIRSTKLEDSAMYFCASSPRTGLEAFFGQGTRLTVV.

The rearrangement uses TRBV28 and TRBJ1-2, with 7 positions matching TRBD1. Germline CDR1 and CDR2: MDHEN and SYDVKM. The CDR3 is 13 residues long. V gave up 6 bases and J gave up 4 bases; unmatched junction bases: 5. The CDR3 sequence is CASSLTGPYGYTF. CDR3 coding DNA: TGTGCCAGCAGCCTGACAGGGCCCTATGGCTACACCTTC.

The table lists this clone with a few counts. V is TRBV7-2 and J is TRBJ2-2; possibly TRBD2 for D (5 bases). Trimming took off 2 bases at V and 4 bases at J, with 8 bases between the two ends. The CDR3 totals 14 residues. Germline CDR1 is SGHTA and CDR2 is FQGNSA. CDR3 sequence (DNA): TGTGCCAGCAGCTTATTTAGCGCCACCGGGGAGCTGTTTTTT. Its protein is CASSLFSATGELFF.

In this sample, this clone turned up once. The V call is TRBV13, the J call TRBJ2-1; D not certain. The CDR3 consists of 11 residues. Per germline, CDR1 PRHDT and CDR2 FYEKMQ (reference sequence). V gave up 1 base and J gave up 8 bases, with 3 bases separating them. CDR3 in amino acids: CASSLADEQFF. In DNA, the CDR3 is TGTGCCAGCAGCTTAGCGGATGAGCAGTTCTTC.

There are a few counts of this clone. The chain has TRBV6-6 and TRBJ1-5; no clear D. The CDR3 is 14 residues long. Germline CDR1 is MNHNY and CDR2 is SVGAGI (reference sequence). The V and J ends lost 2 bases and 6 bases respectively, with 11 bases between them. As DNA, the CDR3 is TGTGCCAGCAGTTACCCAGAACCCGCTCAGCCCCAGCATTTT. Its protein product is CASSYPEPAQPQHF.

The V call is TRBV2, the J call TRBJ1-5, with 7 bases aligning to TRBD1. CDR1 is SNHLY, CDR2 FYNNEI, per germline. Trimming cost V 2 bases and J 7 bases; bases outside gene matches: 8. The CDR3 totals 15 residues. The CDR3 nucleotides read TGTGCCAGCAGTGAAAGGACAGGTCGAACCCAGCCCCAGCATTTT. Translated: CASSERTGRTQPQHF.

This clone was observed a handful of times. The chain carries TRBV9 and TRBJ2-3; a weak D match, TRBD2 (5 bases). CDR1 is SGDLS, CDR2 YYNGEE, per germline. Deletions cut 0 bases from V and 6 bases from J, with 14 bases between. The CDR3 loop spans 15 amino acids. CDR3 sequence (DNA): TGTGCCAGCAGCGTAGGAGGGAGTACGTGGGATACGCAGTATTTT. Translation: CASSVGGSTWDTQYF.

The J gene is TRBJ1-1, the V gene TRBV12-2; TRBD1 was called by the table and not checked on the DNA. TRBV12-2 corresponds to a pseudogene. The CDR3 length is 14 residues. The CDR3 is CASRLCGMNTEAFF. Written as DNA, the CDR3 is TGTGCAAGTCGCTTATGTGGCATGAACACTGAAGCTTTCTTT.

This clone was picked up a small number of times. The chain carries TRBV10-3 and TRBJ2-3; maybe TRBD1 (6 bases). The V and J ends lost 11 bases and 3 bases respectively, with 18 bases between them. The germline CDR1 and CDR2 sequences are ENHRY and SYGVKD. The CDR3 contains 14 residues. The CDR3 loop reads CASGRGRGTDTQYF. The CDR3 coding sequence is TGTGCCTCCGGGCGTGGCAGGGGTACAGATACGCAGTATTTT.

This clone has only one observation. An end of the junction does not agree with germline; a read error may underlie this. The sample has other DNA sequences that encode this CDR3 too. The rearrangement links TRBV10-3 to TRBJ1-1, with 8 positions matching TRBD1. This CDR3 is built from 13 residues. Germline V gene sequence: CDR1 ENHRY, CDR2 SYGVKD. This chain's CDR3 is CATQGQGGTEAFF. The CDR3, as DNA: TGTGCCACCCAAGGACAGGGAGGAACTGAAGCTTTTTTT.